Below, 13 T cell receptor beta chains from the same sample are listed, as sequenced in a study of T cell responses to AZD1222 COVID-19 vaccine. Only in-frame clones appear in the TCRdb table, and some are missing; sequencing was by immunoSEQ multiplex PCR. The sample consists of tens of thousands of clones, more than 85% of them appearing once. This specimen was peripheral blood, taken 28 days after the second AZD1222 dose. These receptors were obtained from an adult who received the AZD1222 COVID-19 vaccine.

The chain recombines TRBV7-6 with TRBJ2-3, with TRBD2 matching over 15 bases. There are 17 residues in the CDR3. Germline V CDR1 and CDR2: SGHVS, FNYEAQ. J was trimmed by 7 bases and V by 4 bases; bases with no gene match: 9. CDR3 DNA sequence: TGTGCCAGCAGCTCCAGGACTAGCGGGAGGGCAATCAATACGCAGTATTTT. Translated: CASSSRTSGRAINTQYF.

V usage is TRBV11-2 and J usage is TRBJ2-2, with 8 positions matching TRBD2. Per the germline V gene, CDR1 is SGHAT and CDR2 is FQNNGV. Trimming cost V 2 bases and J 4 bases; bases outside gene matches: 3. CDR3 length: 15 residues. CDR3 residues: CASSLTREGTGELFF. In DNA, the CDR3 is TGTGCCAGCAGCTTAACCCGGGAGGGCACCGGGGAGCTGTTTTTT. Variable domain in full (rest from reference TRBV11-2 and TRBJ2-2): EAGVAQSPRYKIIEKRQSVAFWCNPISGHATLYWYQQILGQGPKLLIQFQNNGVVDDSQLPKDRFSAERLKGVDSTLKIQPAKLEDSAVYLCASSLTREGTGELFFGEGSRLTVL.

The genes are TRBV27 and TRBJ2-7; TRBD2 matches 10 bases. Unmatched junction bases numbered 6, after V lost 3 bases and J lost 1 base. There are 16 residues in the CDR3. The germline CDR1 and CDR2 sequences are MNHEY and SMNVEV (reference sequence). In nucleotides, the CDR3 is TGTGCCAGCAGTTTGAGCGGGAGGGCCCTGTCCTACGAGCAGTACTTC. Translating it yields CASSLSGRALSYEQYF.

The rearrangement links TRBV27 to TRBJ2-7; TRBD1 matches at 9 bases. There are 15 residues in the CDR3. V lost 7 bases to trimming and J lost 2 bases; unmatched junction nucleotides: 9. The germline CDR1 and CDR2 sequences are MNHEY and SMNVEV (reference sequence). The CDR3 bases are TGTGCCAGCACCACATCCGGACAGGGGCCCTACGAGCAGTACTTC. Protein product: CASTTSGQGPYEQYF.

The genes are TRBV10-3 and TRBJ2-1, with D uncertain. This CDR3 contains 14 residues. The ends were cut back, 2 bases at V and 9 bases at J, with 14 bases in the middle. Germline V gives CDR1 ENHRY, CDR2 SYGVKD. CDR3 residues: CAISEGIVQGEQFF. DNA of the CDR3: TGTGCCATCAGTGAGGGGATAGTTCAAGGTGAGCAGTTCTTC.

V gene TRBV14 combines with J gene TRBJ2-3, with D possibly TRBD1 on 5 matching bases. V lost 0 bases, J lost 4 bases, and 11 bases lay in between. The CDR3 is 15 residues long. Germline assignment: CDR1 SGHDN and CDR2 FVKESK. The CDR3 here is CASSQDWAGSDTQYF. The DNA of the CDR3 is TGTGCCAGCAGCCAAGATTGGGCAGGGTCAGATACGCAGTATTTT.

V is TRBV4-1 and J is TRBJ2-1, with TRBD2 identical over 13 bases. The CDR3 has 16 residues. Germline assignment: CDR1 MGHRA and CDR2 YSYEKL. The trim removed 5 bases at V and 13 bases at J, leaving 14 bases unmatched. The DNA of the CDR3 is TGCGCCAGCAGCACCGGGACTAGCGGGACATTATCTATTCAGTTCTTC. Its protein product is CASSTGTSGTLSIQFF.

The rearrangement joins TRBV27 to TRBJ2-1; D is ambiguous. The CDR3 contains 12 residues. With 8 bases removed from V and 5 bases from J, the gap between germline ends came to 10 bases. The V gene's germline CDR1 is MNHEY and CDR2 SMNVEV (reference sequence). The CDR3, as DNA: TGTGCCAGCGAGCCCCTTGACAATGAGCAGTTCTTC. Residues: CASEPLDNEQFF.

This chain connects TRBV5-6 to TRBJ2-3; 10 bases are shared with TRBD2. The CDR3 has 16 amino acids. Germline CDR1 SGHDT, CDR2 YYEEEE. V lost 2 bases and J lost 4; bases outside the gene matches: 7. The CDR3 bases are TGTGCCAGCAGCTTTTCCGCTAGCGGGAGCGCAGATACGCAGTATTTT. Encoded protein: CASSFSASGSADTQYF.

This clone is a singleton in its sample. The chain has TRBV7-8 and TRBJ2-1; D perhaps matches TRBD1 (6 bases). Germline CDR1 reads SGHVS; CDR2 reads FQNEAQ. The CDR3 is 14 amino acids. V lost 5 bases and J lost 9, with 17 bases in between. The CDR3 is CASSAEDRAVEQFF. CDR3 nucleotide sequence: TGTGCCAGCAGCGCAGAGGACAGAGCCGTTGAGCAGTTCTTC.

The chain is built from TRBV19 and TRBJ1-2, with D tentatively TRBD1 (6 bases). Trimming took off 4 bases at V and 4 bases at J, with 13 bases between the two ends. Germline V gene lookup returns CDR1 LNHDA and CDR2 SQIVND (reference sequence). The CDR3 consists of 14 residues. As DNA, the CDR3 is TGTGCCAGTAGTACAGGGGCTGAGGTCTATGGCTACACCTTC. Its protein product is CASSTGAEVYGYTF. Combining the CDR3 with reference TRBV19 and TRBJ1-2 gives the whole variable domain DGGITQSPKYLFRKEGQNVTLSCEQNLNHDAMYWYRQDPGQGLRLIYYSQIVNDFQKGDIAEGYSVSREKKESFPLTVTSAQKNPTAFYLCASSTGAEVYGYTFGSGTRLTVV.

This clone showed up just once. The J gene is TRBJ2-7, the V gene TRBV6-5; 7 nucleotides match TRBD2. The ends lost 5 bases at V and 4 bases at J; junction bases unmatched: 8. Germline V gene data show CDR1 as MNHEY and CDR2 as SVGAGI. The CDR3 extends over 14 amino acids. The CDR3 is CASSPPLANYEQYF. The DNA of the CDR3 is TGTGCCAGCAGTCCTCCACTAGCGAATTACGAGCAGTACTTC.

The J gene is TRBJ2-7, the V gene TRBV30, with 7 positions matching TRBD2. There are 11 residues in the CDR3. Germline CDR1 is GTSNPN and CDR2 is SVGIG (reference sequence). V lost 5 bases, J lost 6 bases, and 4 bases stayed unmatched. CDR3 protein: CAWGPGGEQYF. The CDR3, as DNA: TGTGCCTGGGGCCCGGGGGGCGAGCAGTACTTC.